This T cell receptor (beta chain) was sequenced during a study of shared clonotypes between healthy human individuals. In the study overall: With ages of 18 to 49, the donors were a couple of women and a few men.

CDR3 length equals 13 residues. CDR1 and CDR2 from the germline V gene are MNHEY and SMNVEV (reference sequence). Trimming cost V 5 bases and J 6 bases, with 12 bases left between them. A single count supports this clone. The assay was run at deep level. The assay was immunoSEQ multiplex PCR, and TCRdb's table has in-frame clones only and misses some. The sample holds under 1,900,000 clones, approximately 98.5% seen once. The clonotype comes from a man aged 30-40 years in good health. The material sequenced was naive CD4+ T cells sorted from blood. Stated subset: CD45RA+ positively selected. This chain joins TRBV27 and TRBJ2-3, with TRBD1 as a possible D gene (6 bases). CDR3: CASSRPRGDTQYF. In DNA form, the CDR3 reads TGTGCCAGCAGTCGACCGAGGGGGGATACGCAGTATTTT.